The 24 T cell receptor beta chains below come from one sample, sequenced in a study of blood T cell repertoires in COVID-19. The protocol was immunoSEQ multiplex PCR, while the TCRdb copy is restricted to in-frame clones and leaves out a portion. The table has tens of thousands of clones, 83% seen once. The specimen was peripheral blood. These receptors came from a man aged 35 to 55 with acute or convalescent COVID-19.

The chain couples TRBV3-1 (or the pseudogene TRBV3-2) to TRBJ2-3; D ambiguous. The CDR3 has 14 residues. V was pared by 3 bases and J by 0 bases, with 7 bases between. Per the germline V gene, CDR1 is LGHDT and CDR2 is YNNKEL (reference sequence). The CDR3 sequence is CASSHLTSTDTQYF. In DNA, the CDR3 is TGTGCCAGCAGCCACCTGACAAGCACAGATACGCAGTATTTT.

The chain joins TRBV3-1 (or the pseudogene TRBV3-2) to TRBJ2-3, with 7 bases that match TRBD1. V shed 0 bases and J 2 bases; nucleotides not matched to a gene: 8. This CDR3 is built from 17 residues. Germline CDR1 and CDR2: LGHDT and YNNKEL (reference sequence). The CDR3 spells CASSQDHLRGLTDTQYF. DNA for the CDR3: TGTGCCAGCAGCCAAGATCACCTGAGGGGGCTCACAGATACGCAGTATTTT.

The CDR3 loop is CASSENGVGSQYF. CDR3 sequence (DNA): TGTGCCAGCAGTGAGAATGGTGTCGGGTCCCAGTACTTC. V is TRBV6-1 and J is TRBJ2-5; no clear D. This CDR3 is built from 13 residues. Germline V lookup: CDR1 MNHNS, CDR2 SASEGT. Trimming removed 3 bases at V and 9 bases at J, with 14 bases between.

This chain connects TRBV19 to TRBJ1-6; 7 positions match TRBD1. The CDR3 is 16 residues long. V lost 6 bases and J lost 4; bases outside the gene matches: 9. Germline loops: CDR1 LNHDA, CDR2 SQIVND (reference sequence). CDR3 DNA sequence: TGTGCCAGTAGAAGGGGACAGAACCTATATAATTCACCCCTCCACTTT. Translated, it gives CASRRGQNLYNSPLHF.

The chain links TRBV25-1 to TRBJ2-3, with no clear D. The germline V gene has CDR1 MGHDK and CDR2 SYGVNS. The ends were cut back, 6 bases at V and 2 bases at J, with 6 bases in the middle. This CDR3 contains 12 residues. CDR3 nucleotide sequence: TGTGCCAGCAGCATACTCACAGATACGCAGTATTTT. Residues: CASSILTDTQYF.

This clone was observed a handful of times. The V gene is TRBV12-3 or TRBV12-4, the J gene TRBJ1-5, with no clear D. The CDR3 is 13 amino acids. Trimming pared 6 bases from V and 0 bases from J, leaving 6 bases between. This CDR3 is CASRPNSNQPQHF. The DNA for the CDR3 is TGTGCCAGCAGACCTAATAGCAATCAGCCCCAGCATTTT.

V and J are TRBV13 and TRBJ1-6, with 10 bases aligning to TRBD1. The CDR3 is made up of 19 amino acids. The trim removed 0 bases at V and 0 bases at J, leaving 5 bases unmatched. Germline CDR1 and CDR2: PRHDT and FYEKMQ (reference sequence). The CDR3 sequence is CASSLGGQGIYSYNSPLHF. The CDR3 nucleotides read TGTGCCAGCAGCTTAGGGGGACAGGGGATCTACTCCTATAATTCACCCCTCCACTTT.

This clone was counted between two and nine times. V gene TRBV27 combines with J gene TRBJ1-1; 9 bases match TRBD1. CDR1 and CDR2 (germline): MNHEY, SMNVEV (reference sequence). This CDR3 contains 16 residues. V was pared by 5 bases and J by 0 bases, with 7 bases of the junction left unmatched. Here the CDR3 DNA reads TGTGCCAGCAGTCTAGCCGGGACAGGGTTGAACACTGAAGCTTTCTTT. Amino acid sequence: CASSLAGTGLNTEAFF.

The chain carries TRBV27 and TRBJ1-6; D might be TRBD1 (6 bases). The CDR3 contains 15 residues. V was pared by 5 bases and J by 2 bases, with 10 bases between. Germline V gene lookup returns CDR1 MNHEY and CDR2 SMNVEV (reference sequence). In DNA, the CDR3 is TGTGCCAGCAGTGATCAGGGGACCTATAATTCACCCCTCCACTTT. As protein: CASSDQGTYNSPLHF.

V gene TRBV7-8 combines with J gene TRBJ2-3, with 10 bases fitting TRBD2. Germline V gives CDR1 SGHVS, CDR2 FQNEAQ. The junction had 5 bases not matched to a gene; V was cut back by 5 bases and J by 3 bases. The CDR3 runs to 15 residues. CDR3 sequence: CASSTSSGGTDTQYF. CDR3 coding DNA: TGTGCCAGCAGCACCTCTAGCGGGGGTACAGATACGCAGTATTTT.

This clone occurred a few times. This chain links TRBV19 with TRBJ2-1, with D tentatively TRBD2 (5 bases). The CDR3 totals 14 residues. Germline CDR1 LNHDA, CDR2 SQIVND (reference sequence). V shed 5 bases and J shed 5 bases, with 13 bases lying between them. In DNA form, the CDR3 reads TGTGCCAGTAGTCCCCGGACGGGAAACAATGAGCAGTTCTTC. Its translation: CASSPRTGNNEQFF.

This chain connects TRBV30 to TRBJ1-1, with D tentatively TRBD1 (5 bases). The V and J ends lost 8 bases and 6 bases respectively, with 16 bases between them. Germline values: CDR1 GTSNPN, CDR2 SVGIG (reference sequence). This CDR3 comprises 12 residues. The CDR3 protein is CAVHRRGAEAFF. CDR3 DNA: TGTGCCGTCCACAGGCGTGGAGCTGAAGCTTTCTTT.

The gene calls are TRBV5-1 and TRBJ1-6; D unclear. V was cut by 5 bases and J by 8 bases, with 11 bases left in between. Germline V gene lookup returns CDR1 SGHRS and CDR2 YFSETQ. The CDR3 extends over 13 amino acids. For the CDR3, the DNA is TGCGCCAGCAGGATAAATCCGGATTCACCCCTCCACTTT. Residues: CASRINPDSPLHF.

The chain is built from TRBV30 and TRBJ1-5, with TRBD1 identical over 11 bases. With V trimmed by 6 bases and J by 3 bases, 7 bases remained unmatched. Germline lookup yields CDR1 GTSNPN and CDR2 SVGIG (reference sequence). This CDR3 has 15 residues. The CDR3 DNA reads TGTGCCTGTAGTAGGGACAGGGGGAACAATCAGCCCCAGCATTTT. Translated, it gives CACSRDRGNNQPQHF.

The V call is TRBV11-2, the J call TRBJ2-1; 7 bases agree with TRBD2. The V gene's germline CDR1 is SGHAT and CDR2 FQNNGV. The CDR3 length is 15 residues. The ends lost 4 bases at V and 5 bases at J; junction bases unmatched: 8. The CDR3 DNA follows: TGTGCCAGCAGCTCCAACCGGCTAGCGGACAATGAGCAGTTCTTC. This gives the protein CASSSNRLADNEQFF.

The chain employs TRBV5-1 and TRBJ2-1; D is uncertain. V was trimmed by 2 bases and J by 6 bases, leaving 12 bases between them. From germline, CDR1 is SGHRS and CDR2 YFSETQ. This CDR3 spans 14 amino acids. CDR3 coding DNA: TGCGCCAGCAGCTTTGATCTGAAGAGCAATGAGCAGTTCTTC. Amino acid sequence: CASSFDLKSNEQFF. Using reference TRBV5-1 and TRBJ2-1 for the parts outside the CDR3, the full variable domain is KAGVTQTPRYLIKTRGQQVTLSCSPISGHRSVSWYQQTPGQGLQFLFEYFSETQRNKGNFPGRFSGRQFSNSRSEMNVSTLELGDSALYLCASSFDLKSNEQFFGPGTRLTVL.

CDR3 in DNA: TGTGCCAGCAGCTTTGAGGAAGAGACCCAGTACTTC. Its translation: CASSFEEETQYF. The chain carries TRBV5-4 and TRBJ2-5; no clear D gene. The V gene lost 2 bases and the J gene lost 3 bases, with 5 bases spanning the gap. CDR1 is SGHNT, CDR2 YYREEE, per germline (reference sequence). The CDR3 spans 12 residues.

V gene TRBV5-1 combines with J gene TRBJ2-6, with a possible D match to TRBD1 (6 bases). Per the germline V gene, CDR1 is SGHRS and CDR2 is YFSETQ. Trimming removed 7 bases from V and 0 bases from J, with 11 bases in between. There are 15 residues in the CDR3. CDR3 DNA sequence: TGCGCCAGCTGGACAGACCCCTCTGGGGCCAACGTCCTGACTTTC. Its protein product is CASWTDPSGANVLTF.

The chain joins TRBV19 to TRBJ2-7, with D possibly TRBD1 on 5 matching bases. Trimming removed 7 bases from V and 4 bases from J, with 17 bases in between. The CDR3 has 14 residues. The V gene's germline CDR1 is LNHDA and CDR2 SQIVND (reference sequence). In DNA form, the CDR3 reads TGTGCCAGTAAACAACAGGCCGCCCGGTACGAGCAGTACTTC. It is translated as CASKQQAARYEQYF.

This clone was detected once. The V call is TRBV4-2, the J call TRBJ2-7, with D maybe TRBD1 (5 bases). The CDR3 length is 15 residues. The V gene's germline CDR1 is LGHNA and CDR2 YNFKEQ. V lost 0 bases and J lost 7, with 16 bases in between. CDR3 sequence: CASSQDPGILSEQYF. CDR3 coding DNA: TGTGCCAGCAGCCAAGATCCAGGGATTCTGAGTGAGCAGTACTTC.

V gene TRBV6-4 combines with J gene TRBJ2-1, with 8 bases matching TRBD1. With V trimmed by 4 bases and J by 6 bases, 8 bases remained unmatched. This CDR3 spans 15 amino acids. Germline CDR1 reads MRHNA; CDR2 reads SNTAGT. CDR3 protein: CASSVQGAPLNEQFF. In DNA, the CDR3 is TGTGCCAGCAGTGTCCAGGGGGCGCCTCTCAATGAGCAGTTCTTC.

The chain links TRBV9 to TRBJ1-2, with D tentatively TRBD1 (5 bases). The CDR3 totals 13 residues. The V and J ends lost 0 bases and 7 bases respectively, with 10 bases between them. The germline V gene has CDR1 SGDLS and CDR2 YYNGEE. CDR3 sequence: CASSVAQVGGYTF. Written as DNA, the CDR3 is TGTGCCAGCAGCGTAGCACAGGTTGGTGGCTACACCTTC.

This chain's CDR3 is CASSQGRWDRGSEQFF. CDR3 coding DNA: TGTGCCAGCAGCCAAGGGAGGTGGGACAGGGGAAGTGAGCAGTTCTTC. J is TRBJ2-1 and V is TRBV4-2; 10 bases align to TRBD1. V lost 1 base, J lost 9 bases, and 9 bases stayed unmatched. Germline CDR1 is LGHNA and CDR2 is YNFKEQ. This CDR3 has 16 residues.

The rearrangement links TRBV7-2 to TRBJ1-2, with D possibly TRBD1 on 5 matching bases. Germline V gene lookup returns CDR1 SGHTA and CDR2 FQGNSA. The CDR3 totals 14 residues. V was trimmed by 1 base and J by 4 bases, leaving 10 bases between them. CDR3 coding DNA: TGTGCCAGCAGCTTAGAGACGGGGGTCTATGGCTACACCTTC. This encodes CASSLETGVYGYTF. The full variable domain, rest sourced from reference TRBV7-2 and TRBJ1-2, is GAGVSQSPSNKVTEKGKDVELRCDPISGHTALYWYRQSLGQGLEFLIYFQGNSAPDKSGLPSDRFSAERTGGSVSTLTIQRTQQEDSAVYLCASSLETGVYGYTFGSGTRLTVV.